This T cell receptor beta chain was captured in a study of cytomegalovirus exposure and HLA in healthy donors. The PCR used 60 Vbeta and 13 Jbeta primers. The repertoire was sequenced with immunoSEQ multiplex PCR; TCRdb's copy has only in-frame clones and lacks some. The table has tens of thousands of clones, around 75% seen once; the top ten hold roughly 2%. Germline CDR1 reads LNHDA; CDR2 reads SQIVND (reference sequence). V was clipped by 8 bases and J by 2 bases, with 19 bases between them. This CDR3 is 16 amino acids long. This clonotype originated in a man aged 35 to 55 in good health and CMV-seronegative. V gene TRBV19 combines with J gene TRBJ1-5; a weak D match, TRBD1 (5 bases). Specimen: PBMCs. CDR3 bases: TGTGCCAGTCACCCTTTAGCGGGGGAGGGCAATCAGCCCCAGCATTTT. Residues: CASHPLAGEGNQPQHF.